Following are 18 T cell receptor beta chains from one sample sequenced in a study of CD8 T cells in ankylosing spondylitis. Regarding the study as a whole: It appeared that ankylosing spondylitis blood was characterized by a TCR beta motif of about eight highly homologous variants.

No antigen is known for these receptors. TCRdb passed the 5' RACE reads through MiXCR, listing each CDR3 protein once. The sample contains over 700,000 distinct CDR3 sequences, around 20% of which appear only once. The sample comprised blood, either unsorted or a sorted T cell fraction (not recorded which). The receptors were gathered from a male donor with ankylosing spondylitis.

V and J are TRBV7-6 and TRBJ2-7; 13 bases match TRBD2. The germline V gene encodes CDR1 SGHVS and CDR2 FNYEAQ. The J segment lost 4 bases and the V segment lost 3 bases, leaving 6 bases of the junction unmatched. CDR3 size: 16 residues. CDR3 in DNA: TGTGCCAGCAGCTTTGGACTAGCGGGAGATCTTTACGAGCAGTACTTC. Its protein product is CASSFGLAGDLYEQYF.

The chain has TRBV15 and TRBJ1-4; no clear D gene. This CDR3 comprises 12 residues. The V end lost 9 bases, the J end lost 8 bases, and 13 bases lay between the germline ends. CDR1 and CDR2 from the germline V gene are LNHNV and YYDKDF (reference sequence). The CDR3 loop reads CATQREGEKLFF. The CDR3 DNA is TGTGCCACTCAGCGGGAAGGGGAAAAACTGTTTTTT.

This rearrangement joins TRBV7-6 to TRBJ2-1; tentatively, D is TRBD1 or TRBD2 (6 bases each). V was shortened by 5 bases and J by 9 bases, with 20 bases between the two germline ends. The germline gives CDR1 SGHVS, CDR2 FNYEAQ. CDR3 length equals 15 residues. CDR3: CASSPGGRADFEQFF. As DNA, the CDR3 is TGTGCCAGCAGCCCCGGGGGCAGGGCCGATTTTGAGCAGTTCTTC.

The chain links TRBV7-9 to TRBJ2-5; the D call may be TRBD1 or TRBD2 (5 bases each). Germline CDR1 and CDR2: SEHNR and FQNEAQ (reference sequence). The CDR3 runs to 15 residues. Trimming cost V 5 bases and J 4 bases, with 17 bases left between them. CDR3 residues: CASSAGTPGRETQYF. The DNA of the CDR3 is TGTGCCAGCAGCGCCGGGACCCCCGGACGAGAGACCCAGTACTTC.

The chain recombines TRBV7-2 with TRBJ2-4; D gene unclear. The CDR3 has 15 amino acids. Germline CDR1 SGHTA, CDR2 FQGNSA. Trimming removed 7 bases from V and 0 bases from J, with 13 bases in between. For the CDR3, the DNA is TGTGCCAGCACCTTGGGTGGGGTAGCCAAAAACATTCAGTACTTC. Its translation is CASTLGGVAKNIQYF.

A remark on this clonotype: No DNA is shown, since the ends of the CDR3 on it are uncertain; the CDR3 is the one TCRdb lists. This rearrangement joins TRBV5-1 to TRBJ2-7. Germline CDR1 reads SGHRS; CDR2 reads YFSETQ. With termini counted, the CDR3 has 16 amino acids. This chain's CDR3 is CASSFFGEGGHYEQYF.

This clonotype was counted between two and nine times. The chain joins TRBV27 to TRBJ2-7; 10 positions agree with TRBD2. Germline lookup yields CDR1 MNHEY and CDR2 SMNVEV (reference sequence). The CDR3 runs 19 residues. V dropped 5 bases and J dropped 3; count of bases not matched to a gene: 19. For the CDR3, the DNA is TGTGCCAGCAGTCCCGTAGAGCGGGAGGGCTGGAAGTCGGTCTACGAGCAGTACTTC. This translates into CASSPVEREGWKSVYEQYF.

This clonotype was recorded many times. This rearrangement joins TRBV29-1 to TRBJ2-2; a weak D match, TRBD1 (6 bases). The V end lost 5 bases, the J end lost 0 bases, and 13 bases lay between the germline ends. CDR1 is SQVTM, CDR2 ANQGSEA, per germline. The CDR3 totals 15 residues. CDR3 sequence: CSVRERTANTGELFF. The CDR3 region has the DNA TGCAGCGTTCGGGAACGGACAGCGAACACCGGGGAGCTGTTTTTT.

This clonotype has only one observation. This sequence joins TRBV4-1 and TRBJ1-4; 7 bases map to TRBD1. CDR1 is MGHRA, CDR2 YSYEKL, per germline. Germline trimming cut 4 bases from V and 0 bases from J; bases unmatched to any gene: 5. The CDR3 has 16 residues. The CDR3 reads CASSPGGTATNEKLFF. CDR3 DNA: TGCGCCAGCAGCCCCGGAGGGACAGCAACTAATGAAAAACTGTTTTTT.

This chain connects TRBV10-3 to TRBJ2-1, with D perhaps matching TRBD1 (6 bases). This CDR3 region has 14 residues. CDR1 ENHRY and CDR2 SYGVKD come from the germline V gene. V was trimmed by 7 bases and J by 4 bases, leaving 14 bases between them. The CDR3, as DNA: TGTGCCATCAACTCACAGGGCTTATACAATGAGCAGTTCTTC. Amino acid sequence: CAINSQGLYNEQFF.

The chain employs TRBV15 and TRBJ2-7; 7 bases are a match to TRBD2. The CDR3 has 15 amino acids. Germline V gene data show CDR1 as LNHNV and CDR2 as YYDKDF (reference sequence). Losses at the gene ends were 1 base for V and 0 bases for J; bases not matched to a gene: 3. The CDR3 is CATSRAGGSSYEQYF. The CDR3 region has the DNA TGTGCCACCAGCAGAGCGGGGGGAAGCTCCTACGAGCAGTACTTC.

The rearrangement uses TRBV5-6 and TRBJ1-1; D unresolved. Germline CDR1 is SGHDT and CDR2 is YYEEEE. Trimming shortened V by 1 base and J by 5 bases, and 15 bases separated the two germline ends. The CDR3 runs 15 residues. CDR3 DNA sequence: TGTGCCAGCAGCTTGAGGTTGGGCACGGGTACTGAAGCTTTCTTT. As protein: CASSLRLGTGTEAFF.

This clonotype has just a few counts. The chain links TRBV4-1 to TRBJ2-1, with D perhaps matching TRBD1 or TRBD2 (6 bases each). Germline CDR1 reads MGHRA; CDR2 reads YSYEKL. The CDR3 loop spans 15 amino acids. Trimming cost V 2 bases and J 6 bases, with 14 bases left between them. The CDR3 sequence is CASSQSSRGRNEQFF. In nucleotides, the CDR3 is TGCGCCAGCAGCCAAAGCTCCCGGGGGCGCAATGAGCAGTTCTTC.

V and J are TRBV5-1 and TRBJ1-5; D gene ambiguous. The CDR3 is 15 amino acids. The V and J ends lost 4 bases and 3 bases respectively, with 14 bases between them. Germline CDR1 SGHRS, CDR2 YFSETQ. CDR3 sequence (DNA): TGCGCCAGCAGCCCCGGTGGAGGCCACAATCAGCCCCAGCATTTT. Its translation is CASSPGGGHNQPQHF.

This rearrangement joins TRBV20-1 to TRBJ2-1; D may be TRBD2 (6 bases). The CDR3 has 15 residues. V lost 3 bases to trimming and J lost 1 base, with 13 bases between them. The germline V gene encodes CDR1 DFQATT and CDR2 SNEGSKA (reference sequence). CDR3: CSARAPAGSYNEQFF. The CDR3 DNA reads as TGCAGTGCTAGGGCCCCGGCGGGGTCCTACAATGAGCAGTTCTTC.

The table lists this clonotype with a few counts. The chain combines TRBV12-3 or TRBV12-4 with TRBJ2-7; a weak D match, TRBD2 (6 bases). Trimming left V 1 base short and J 6 bases short, with 16 bases between. The CDR3 covers 15 residues. In nucleotides, the CDR3 is TGTGCCAGCAGTTTAGGGTCTAGCGAGGTAGCCGAGCAGTACTTC. It is translated as CASSLGSSEVAEQYF.

This clonotype was found a few times. The rearrangement joins TRBV6-2 or TRBV6-3 to TRBJ2-7; 7 bases agree with TRBD1. CDR1 is MNHEY, CDR2 SVGEGT, per germline. The CDR3 is 12 amino acids. Trimming cost V 8 bases and J 3 bases; bases outside gene matches: 4. In DNA, the CDR3 is TGTGCCAGCGGTGGACAGGTCTACGAGCAGTACTTC. Translated: CASGGQVYEQYF.

This clonotype was seen at least ten times. The chain uses TRBV7-2 and TRBJ2-3; 11 bases are a match to TRBD2. V shed 1 base, J shed 1 base, and the junction held 4 bases outside the gene matches. The CDR3 is made up of 17 amino acids. Germline values: CDR1 SGHTA, CDR2 FQGNSA. The CDR3 is CASSLVGLAVRTDTQYF. CDR3 bases: TGTGCCAGCAGCTTAGTGGGACTAGCGGTGCGCACAGATACGCAGTATTTT.